This T cell receptor (beta chain) was sequenced in a study of neurological immune-mediated disorders (dated by TCRdb to the late 2010s). Study-level background: Using UMI-based sequencing, the study compared peripheral blood TCR-beta repertoires from patients with HTLV-I-associated myelopathy (HAM/TSP), patients with multiple sclerosis, and healthy controls. The 95 to 120 TCR-beta libraries covered PBMC samples along with longitudinal samples, technical triplicates, and paired sorted CD4+ and CD8+ T-cell subsets. The cohort comprised about 71 subjects: around 15 HAM/TSP patients, approximately 34 multiple sclerosis patients and 20 or so healthy controls. General study outcomes and caveats: TCR clonal expansion was highest in HAM/TSP patients and lowest in MS patients, with MS patients falling below even healthy controls. No identical CDR3 amino acid sequences were shared among expanded clones across subjects, suggesting private TCR-beta repertoires in all groups.

This clonotype came up many times. Its antigen is unknown. Per-nucleotide qualities are absent, and no much larger clonotype sits a single base away. Blood bank volunteers in Maryland, USA served as the healthy controls. For the sorted-subset TCR libraries, the starting material was 750,000 to 1,000,000 sorted CD4+ or CD8+ T cells. PBMCs were separated from peripheral blood using Ficoll-Hypaque density gradient centrifugation and then cryopreserved in liquid nitrogen. Paired sorted CD4+ and CD8+ subsets came from healthy controls, HAM/TSP patients and MS patients. cDNA was synthesized by template-switch 5'RACE using a primer with a 10-nucleotide random unique molecular identifier that tagged each TCR transcript. Every sequencing run yielded over 170 million TCR-beta sequences covering 15-18 subjects. The RNeasy kit was used for extraction of total RNA. TCR-beta VDJ regions were amplified with primers for the TCR constant region and the 5'RACE anchor, using the KAPA Real-time Library Amplification kit. A first PCR added sample indexes and Illumina adaptors, and a second PCR then raised library yield. After Ampure bead purification, the roughly 650 bp TCR product was size-selected on a 2% E-gel SizeSelection system. Library quality was checked on a Bioanalyzer, concentration was measured with Qubit, and libraries were quantified with the Kapa Library Quantification kit before pooling. Libraries were sequenced paired-end 2 x 150 bp on an Illumina HiSeq 2500. To increase sequence diversity, roughly 24-31% phiX was spiked into each library pool. The published analysis was carried out like this. The quality-filtered reads were processed with the UMI-based MiGEC pipeline, whose error correction step removed more than 80% of the raw TCR sequences. IMGT germline references were used for aligning VDJ genes, and each clonotype was defined as a unique CDR3 amino acid sequence together with its V-J genes. VDJtools evaluated clonal expansion, Shannon diversity and CDR3 relatedness (CalcPairwiseDistances, ClusterSamples); CLCbio workbench built phylogenetic trees. Clones with at least 8 unique UMIs were defined as expanded, with this threshold being based on coefficient-of-variation modelling across technical triplicates. The raw public reads went through TCRdb reprocessing: fastp at Q25, MiXCR clone calling, in-frame beta chains kept. All rows with the same CDR3 protein become a single entry with the most common DNA and genes. These V and J calls originate from TCRdb's pipeline instead of the authors' own analysis. This sample is represented by approximately 16,000 distinct CDR3 sequences; about 10% of them were singletons. The ten largest clones represent about 47% of the sample.

The germline V gene yields MDHEN for CDR1 and SYDVKM for CDR2. Taken from cysteine to phenylalanine, the CDR3 has 16 residues. Of all the DNA, just the CDR3 is kept, 48 bases in frame from base 1. Here V drops 3 bases and J drops 8 bases, and the junction holds 11 bases not matched to any gene. What was sequenced was CD8+ T cells from blood. Recombination connected TRBV28 to TRBJ2-1, with 9 junctional bases fitting TRBD1. The sequence came from a man between 45 and 60 years old in good health. CDR3 reads: CASSFSTRQGGDEQFF. The DNA sequence reads TGTGCCAGCAGTTTTTCCACCAGACAGGGGGGAGATGAGCAGTTCTTC.